Listed below are T cell receptor beta chains from one sample, sequenced in a study of OX40 agonist ivuxolimab in advanced cancers. Sequenced by immunoSEQ multiplex PCR; TCRdb stores in-frame clones only, minus some. Of about 130,000 clones listed, approximately 90% are singletons. This sample comprised CD4+ or CD8+ T cells sorted from blood, obtained in a trial of the OX40 agonist ivuxolimab. The receptor set was obtained from an adult with an advanced solid tumor such as melanoma, head and neck, liver or kidney cancer. CDR3s leave out the opening cysteine and the closing phenylalanine or tryptophan. Each record gives: V gene, D gene, CDR3 protein. The D gene is left open where the match is weak.

>TRBV2|-
ASKLSGGSYNEQF
>TRBV7-9|TRBD2
ASSLGSGRWNEQF
>TRBV6-5|-
ASSYRPPSYGWT
>TRBV5-4|TRBD2
ASSLGGTSGSWNEQF
>TRBV28|-
ASSLVWTEAF
>TRBV19|-
ASSVGGFRGEQY
>TRBV9|TRBD2
ASSVAGGSYNEQF
>TRBV15|TRBD2
ATSRDGGLAPYEQY
>TRBV6-6|-
ASSYSPLSNQPQH
>TRBV2|-
ASSLGQNTGELF
>TRBV7-2|-
ASSLLPQGGAF
>TRBV6-1|-
ASSGGRLWETTSSTDTQY
>TRBV15|-
ATSRKGEGNQPQH
>TRBV28|TRBD1
ASSDREGYTEAF
>TRBV19|-
ASSTRDSTRDYEQY
>TRBV20-1|-
SARPGVPLH